This TCR beta chain originates from a study of T cell responses to AZD1222 COVID-19 vaccine. The ends were cut back, 5 bases at V and 0 bases at J, with 8 bases in the middle. The V gene's germline CDR1 is LNHDA and CDR2 SQIVND (reference sequence). The CDR3 extends over 14 amino acids. Sequencing used immunoSEQ multiplex PCR; TCRdb keeps in-frame clones, though not all of them. This table has about 140,000 clones, approximately 95% appearing once. This clone was found once. The chain carries TRBV19 and TRBJ1-5; D is possibly TRBD1 (5 bases). This specimen was peripheral blood, taken on day 0 of MenACWY control vaccination. The sequence derives from an adult in good health. In DNA form, the CDR3 reads TGTGCCAGTAGTTGGGGGGATAGCAATCAGCCCCAGCATTTT. This sequence encodes CASSWGDSNQPQHF.